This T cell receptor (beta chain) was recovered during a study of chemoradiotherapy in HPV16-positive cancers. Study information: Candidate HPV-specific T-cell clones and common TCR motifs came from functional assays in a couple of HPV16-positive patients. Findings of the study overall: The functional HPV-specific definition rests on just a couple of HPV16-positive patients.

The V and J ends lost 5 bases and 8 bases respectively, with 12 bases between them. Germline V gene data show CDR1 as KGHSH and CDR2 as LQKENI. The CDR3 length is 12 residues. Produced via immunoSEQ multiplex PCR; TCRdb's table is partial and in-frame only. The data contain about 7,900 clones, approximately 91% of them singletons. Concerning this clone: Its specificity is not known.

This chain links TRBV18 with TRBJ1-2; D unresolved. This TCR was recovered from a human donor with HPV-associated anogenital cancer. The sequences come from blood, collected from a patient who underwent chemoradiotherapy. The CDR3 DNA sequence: TGTGCCAGCTCATCCCTCGGGATGGGCTACACCTTC. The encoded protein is CASSSLGMGYTF.